The entry below gives a single T cell receptor (beta chain) sequence along with its context. Assay used: immunoSEQ multiplex PCR; TCRdb lists only in-frame clones, some missing. The sample includes more than 95,000 clones, 75% to 90% of them seen just once. Stated time point: peripheral blood 6 weeks after treatment start. These data originate in a study of PD-L1 blockade in urothelial cancer. The junction had 5 bases not matched to a gene; V was cut back by 5 bases and J by 3 bases. CDR3 length equals 15 residues. Germline CDR1 SGHNT, CDR2 YENEEA. The TCR was taken from a man between 60 and 75 years old with urothelial cancer. The source was PBMCs, collected around atezolizumab (anti-PD-L1) treatment. This rearrangement joins TRBV11-3 to TRBJ1-1; 11 bases match TRBD1. The CDR3 spells CASSPGTGGYTEAFF. The CDR3 nucleotides read TGTGCCAGCAGCCCAGGGACAGGGGGGTACACTGAAGCTTTCTTT.